These 27 T cell receptor beta chains share one sample of origin, sequenced in a study of shared clonotypes between healthy human individuals. The method was immunoSEQ multiplex PCR; TCRdb's version includes in-frame clones alone and lacks a portion of them. The profile shows 300,000 or so clones, around 74% of them singletons. The material sequenced was memory CD4+ T cells sorted from blood. Subset denoted: CD45RA-negative fraction. These receptors were obtained from a man younger than 40 in good health.

The chain couples TRBV25-1 to TRBJ1-1; possibly TRBD1 for D (5 bases). The length of the CDR3 is 14 residues. Germline values: CDR1 MGHDK, CDR2 SYGVNS. The V end lost 3 bases, the J end lost 11 bases, and 19 bases lay between the germline ends. The CDR3 sequence: CASSDPGPGERAFF. The CDR3 bases are TGTGCCAGCAGTGATCCGGGGCCGGGGGAAAGGGCTTTCTTT. The full variable domain, its missing parts supplied by reference TRBV25-1 and TRBJ1-1, is EADIYQTPRYLVIGTGKKITLECSQTMGHDKMYWYQQDPGMELHLIHYSYGVNSTEKGDLSSESTVSRIRTEHFPLTLESARPSHTSQYLCASSDPGPGERAFFGQGTRLTVV.

This clone was recorded a few times. This chain uses TRBV7-2 with TRBJ2-7, with D unresolved. The ends were cut back, 4 bases at V and 2 bases at J, with 3 bases in the middle. Germline CDR1 reads SGHTA; CDR2 reads FQGNSA. The CDR3 sequence is 11 residues long. Here the CDR3 DNA reads TGTGCCAGCAGCTCAGCCTACGAGCAGTACTTC. This codes for CASSSAYEQYF.

This clone showed up just once. The chain's CDR3 is CASSLGQGLYDIQYF. The CDR3 region has the DNA TGTGCCAGCAGCCTGGGACAGGGTCTGTATGACATTCAGTACTTC. The rearrangement links TRBV11-3 to TRBJ2-4, with 9 bases matching TRBD1. V trimming: 5 bases; J trimming: 8 bases; junction bases outside the gene matches: 10. The V gene's germline CDR1 is SGHNT and CDR2 YENEEA. The CDR3 runs 15 residues.

The rearrangement links TRBV12-5 to TRBJ2-2, with TRBD1 matching 12 bases. Losses at the gene ends were 2 bases for V and 6 bases for J; bases not matched to a gene: 25. Germline assignment: CDR1 LGHNT and CDR2 FRNRAP. This CDR3 comprises 23 residues. CDR3 DNA: TGTGCTAGTGGTTTGACCCCCTCGGGACAGGGGGCTTCCGGGACTAGTAACGCCGGGGAGCTGTTTTTT. Translating gives CASGLTPSGQGASGTSNAGELFF.

The chain's CDR3 is CASSDRGTGSGEQFF. As DNA, the CDR3 is TGTGCCAGCAGCGACCGTGGGACAGGCTCCGGTGAGCAGTTCTTC. This chain uses TRBV11-3 with TRBJ2-1; 8 bases match TRBD1. Trimming cost V 5 bases and J 9 bases; bases outside gene matches: 12. The length of the CDR3 is 15 residues. Germline CDR1 and CDR2: SGHNT and YENEEA.

Notes on this clone: This specimen includes other DNA sequences encoding the same CDR3. The chain links TRBV28 to TRBJ2-7; D remains ambiguous. V was shortened by 4 bases and J by 4 bases, with 5 bases between the two germline ends. Germline-derived CDR1 and CDR2 are MDHEN and SYDVKM. The CDR3 covers 11 residues. CDR3 sequence: CASSSTYEQYF. The CDR3 coding sequence is TGTGCCAGCAGTTCGACGTACGAGCAGTACTTC.

The chain couples TRBV6-5 to TRBJ1-4; D unresolved. Trimming shortened V by 2 bases and J by 0 bases, and 10 bases separated the two germline ends. This CDR3 has 16 residues. CDR1 MNHEY and CDR2 SVGAGI come from the germline V gene. This CDR3 is CASSYRVGSTNEKLFF. CDR3 DNA: TGTGCCAGCAGTTACAGGGTGGGCTCAACTAATGAAAAACTGTTTTTT.

The rearrangement uses TRBV9 and TRBJ2-1; D uncertain. The CDR3 has 16 residues. V lost 0 bases and J lost 2, with 12 bases in between. Germline CDR1 reads SGDLS; CDR2 reads YYNGEE. The CDR3 spells CASSVASARTYNEQFF. The CDR3 region has the DNA TGTGCCAGCAGCGTAGCCTCTGCGCGTACCTACAATGAGCAGTTCTTC.

A single count supports this clone. Given a much more abundant clone one base away, this may be a read error. Other DNA sequences within the sample encode an identical CDR3. DNA of the CDR3: TGCGCCAGCAGCTTTTATGGGGGGCAAGAGACCCAGTACTTC. It yields the protein CASSFYGGQETQYF. This chain links TRBV5-1 with TRBJ2-5; tentative D call: TRBD2 (6 bases). This CDR3 is built from 14 residues. Germline V gene lookup returns CDR1 SGHRS and CDR2 YFSETQ. Trimming took 2 bases from V and 2 from J, leaving 10 bases between them.

Points on this clone: Other DNA variants within this sample encode the same CDR3. The rearrangement joins TRBV5-1 to TRBJ2-7; unclear D gene. CDR1 is SGHRS and CDR2 is YFSETQ in the germline V gene. The CDR3 has 13 residues. Trimming cost V 4 bases and J 4 bases, with 12 bases left between them. CDR3 DNA sequence: TGCGCCAGCAGCCCCTCGGGTTTTTACGAGCAGTACTTC. Translated: CASSPSGFYEQYF.

The chain has TRBV6-5 and TRBJ1-5; maybe TRBD1 (5 bases). CDR3 length: 12 residues. The V and J ends lost 8 bases and 4 bases respectively, with 9 bases between them. Germline loops: CDR1 MNHEY, CDR2 SVGAGI. CDR3 sequence: CASRGPNQPQHF. In DNA form, the CDR3 reads TGTGCCAGCCGGGGACCGAATCAGCCCCAGCATTTT.

V usage is TRBV27 and J usage is TRBJ2-3, with D possibly matching TRBD1 (6 bases). Trimming took off 4 bases at V and 5 bases at J, with 13 bases between the two ends. The CDR3 length is 14 residues. The germline gives CDR1 MNHEY, CDR2 SMNVEV (reference sequence). CDR3 amino acids: CASSSLGAGDTQYF. In DNA, the CDR3 is TGTGCCAGCAGTTCCCTGGGGGCCGGAGATACGCAGTATTTT.

This clone was seen once. The chain uses TRBV7-2 and TRBJ2-3; 7 bases map to TRBD2. This CDR3 contains 16 residues. J lost 4 bases, V lost 0 bases, and 7 bases had no gene match. Germline lookup yields CDR1 SGHTA and CDR2 FQGNSA. The CDR3 DNA is TGTGCCAGCAGCTTAGCCGGGAGGCGTGTATCAGATACGCAGTATTTT. Its protein is CASSLAGRRVSDTQYF.

This clone was picked up a small number of times. The rearrangement uses TRBV29-1 and TRBJ2-7; unclear D gene. This CDR3 contains 15 residues. From germline, CDR1 is SQVTM and CDR2 ANQGSEA. The V end lost 4 bases, the J end lost 3 bases, and 19 bases lay between the germline ends. The CDR3 DNA sequence: TGCAGCGTTGCCGCTTGGGTATTGGACCGCTACGAGCAGTACTTC. Translated: CSVAAWVLDRYEQYF.

This clone occurred a few times. V usage is TRBV19 and J usage is TRBJ2-2; possibly TRBD1 for D (5 bases). Trimming pared 5 bases from V and 6 bases from J, leaving 10 bases between. There are 13 residues in the CDR3. CDR1 is LNHDA, CDR2 SQIVND, per germline (reference sequence). This CDR3 is CASSPAGPGELFF. CDR3 nucleotide sequence: TGTGCCAGTAGTCCTGCAGGGCCCGGGGAGCTGTTTTTT.

The chain uses TRBV7-8 and TRBJ2-3, with 9 positions matching TRBD1. V shed 4 bases, J shed 3 bases, and the junction held 5 bases outside the gene matches. The V gene's germline CDR1 is SGHVS and CDR2 FQNEAQ. This CDR3 is 15 amino acids long. This CDR3 reads CASSSTGGKTDTQYF. The CDR3, as DNA: TGTGCCAGCAGCTCAACAGGGGGCAAGACAGATACGCAGTATTTT.

The V gene is TRBV2, the J gene TRBJ2-3; D ambiguous. The CDR3 totals 11 residues. Trimming left V 6 bases short and J 5 bases short, with 6 bases between. From germline, CDR1 is SNHLY and CDR2 FYNNEI. CDR3 nucleotides: TGTGCCAGCAGCGTGATAGATACGCAGTATTTT. Amino acids: CASSVIDTQYF.

The chain employs TRBV7-3 and TRBJ2-1; tentatively, D is TRBD1 or TRBD2 (5 bases each). V lost 0 bases, J lost 11 bases, and 14 bases lay in between. In germline, CDR1 is SGHTA, CDR2 FQGTGA. The CDR3 loop spans 14 amino acids. CDR3 protein: CASSLTGGAEKQFF. The CDR3 DNA sequence: TGTGCCAGCAGCTTAACTGGGGGAGCGGAGAAGCAGTTCTTC.

The chain employs TRBV19 and TRBJ2-2; no definite D call. The CDR3 loop spans 15 amino acids. Germline V gene data show CDR1 as LNHDA and CDR2 as SQIVND (reference sequence). The V end was cut by 2 bases, the J end by 5 bases, with 12 bases between. The CDR3 coding sequence is TGTGCCAGTAGTATAAGGCGGCAGACTACCGGGGAGCTGTTTTTT. Translated, it gives CASSIRRQTTGELFF. Full variable domain (missing parts from reference TRBV19 and TRBJ2-2): DGGITQSPKYLFRKEGQNVTLSCEQNLNHDAMYWYRQDPGQGLRLIYYSQIVNDFQKGDIAEGYSVSREKKESFPLTVTSAQKNPTAFYLCASSIRRQTTGELFFGEGSRLTVL.

The rearrangement joins TRBV7-7 to TRBJ2-1, with a tentative D call TRBD1 (6 bases). The germline CDR1 and CDR2 sequences are SSHAT and FNYEAQ (reference sequence). The CDR3 consists of 13 residues. The V end was cut by 8 bases, the J end by 5 bases, with 13 bases between. The CDR3 DNA follows: TGTGCCAGCGGCCGAGGGGGAGACAATGAGCAGTTCTTC. As protein: CASGRGGDNEQFF.

The chain couples TRBV18 to TRBJ2-1, with D uncertain. The CDR3 is 14 amino acids. The germline gives CDR1 KGHSH, CDR2 LQKENI. Trimming pared 8 bases from V and 8 bases from J, leaving 19 bases between. CDR3 loop: CASQSPLSGDEQFF. CDR3 bases: TGTGCCAGCCAATCGCCCCTAAGTGGGGATGAGCAGTTCTTC.

The chain is built from TRBV25-1 and TRBJ2-2; D tentatively reads TRBD1 or TRBD2 (5 bases each). This CDR3 region has 15 residues. In germline, CDR1 is MGHDK, CDR2 SYGVNS. V was cut by 3 bases and J by 5 bases, with 13 bases left in between. CDR3 DNA: TGTGCCAGCAGTGAGGACTGGGGGTTGACCGGGGAGCTGTTTTTT. It codes for CASSEDWGLTGELFF.

This sequence joins TRBV10-1 and TRBJ1-1; D call uncertain. CDR1 WNHNN and CDR2 SYGVQD come from the germline V gene (reference sequence). This CDR3 region has 13 residues. The germline V and J ends were trimmed by 2 bases and 1 base, with 5 bases remaining between them. The CDR3 region is CASSERRNTEAFF. DNA for the CDR3: TGCGCCAGCAGTGAGAGACGGAACACTGAAGCTTTCTTT.

The chain recombines TRBV18 with TRBJ2-6; 7 positions agree with TRBD1. CDR1 and CDR2 from the germline V gene are KGHSH and LQKENI. The CDR3 has 16 amino acids. The ends lost 4 bases at V and 0 bases at J; junction bases unmatched: 3. CDR3 amino acids: CASSQQGSSGANVLTF. In DNA form, the CDR3 reads TGTGCCAGCTCACAACAGGGGAGCTCTGGGGCCAACGTCCTGACTTTC.

This clone came up once. Here the CDR3 DNA reads TGTGCCAGCAGCCCAAACCTAGCGGGAGGGACTGGGTCCGAGCAGTACTTC. It translates to CASSPNLAGGTGSEQYF. The chain combines TRBV5-5 with TRBJ2-7; 12 positions match TRBD2. V shed 4 bases and J 6 bases; nucleotides not matched to a gene: 14. This CDR3 spans 17 amino acids. Germline CDR1 SGHKS, CDR2 YYEKEE (reference sequence).

J is TRBJ2-2 and V is TRBV7-9; TRBD1 might be the D (6 bases). Germline V lookup: CDR1 SEHNR, CDR2 FQNEAQ (reference sequence). V lost 2 bases to trimming and J lost 13 bases, with 11 bases between them. The CDR3 spans 12 residues. Here the CDR3 DNA reads TGTGCCAGCAGCTTACAGGGGACGGGGCTGTTTTTT. Protein sequence: CASSLQGTGLFF.

This clone has ten or more counts. This chain links TRBV29-1 with TRBJ2-3; D possibly corresponds to TRBD1 (6 bases). CDR1 is SQVTM and CDR2 is ANQGSEA in the germline V gene. CDR3 size: 14 residues. V lost 1 base, J lost 6 bases, and 14 bases lay in between. CDR3 sequence reads: CSVEGGRGMDTQYF. CDR3 bases: TGCAGCGTTGAAGGGGGGCGAGGGATGGATACGCAGTATTTT.